This note documents a single T cell receptor beta chain sequence. The repertoire was sequenced with immunoSEQ multiplex PCR; TCRdb's copy has only in-frame clones and lacks some. This table holds some 60,000 clones, about 90% found once. This sample was included in a study of OX40 agonist ivuxolimab in advanced cancers. This CDR3 is built from 14 residues. V was shortened by 6 bases and J by 5 bases, with 16 bases between the two germline ends. CDR1 MNHEY and CDR2 SVGAGI come from the germline V gene. This chain uses TRBV6-5 with TRBJ2-5, with D unresolved. Sequences were derived from CD4+ or CD8+ T cells sorted from blood, sampled in a trial of the OX40 agonist ivuxolimab. This TCR derives from an adult with an advanced solid tumor such as melanoma, head and neck, liver or kidney cancer. For the CDR3, the DNA is TGTGCCAGCAGCACGAAACCTTTTACGGAGACCCAGTACTTC. Translating it yields CASSTKPFTETQYF.